A selection of T cell receptor beta chains follows, all from one sample in a study of cytomegalovirus exposure and HLA in healthy donors. The protocol was immunoSEQ multiplex PCR, while the TCRdb copy is restricted to in-frame clones and leaves out a portion. Of about 150,000 clones in the sample, around 72% are singletons; the top ten hold 5.5% to 7.5%. Sequencing used PBMCs. These receptors were collected from a woman between 35 and 50 years old in good health and CMV-seropositive. CDR3s include the opening cysteine and the closing phenylalanine or tryptophan. A D gene is named only where the DNA matches it firmly. Only some rows state a clone size, as once, few, many or a class for expanded clones.

d_call: .
v_call: TRBV7-2
clone_size: .
j_call: TRBJ2-3
cdr3_nt: TGTGCCAGCAGCTCCAGTAACAACGTCGATACGCAGTATTTT
cdr3_aa: CASSSSNNVDTQYF

d_call: TRBD1
v_call: TRBV28
clone_size: .
j_call: TRBJ1-2
cdr3_nt: TGTGCCAGCAGGGTCGGACAGGGAAACTATGGCTACACCTTC
cdr3_aa: CASRVGQGNYGYTF

d_call: .
v_call: TRBV18
clone_size: .
j_call: TRBJ1-1
cdr3_nt: TGTGCCAGCTCACCATTAAGCGAGAACACTGAAGCTTTCTTT
cdr3_aa: CASSPLSENTEAFF

d_call: TRBD1
v_call: TRBV9
clone_size: .
j_call: TRBJ2-7
cdr3_nt: TGTGCCAGCAGCGCAAGACCGGGACAGCCAACCTACGAGCAGTACTTC
cdr3_aa: CASSARPGQPTYEQYF

d_call: TRBD1
v_call: TRBV7-2
clone_size: .
j_call: TRBJ1-3
cdr3_nt: TGTGCCAGCAGCCCCCGACCCCCGACAGGGAGAACCGGAAACACCATATATTTT
cdr3_aa: CASSPRPPTGRTGNTIYF

d_call: .
v_call: TRBV15
clone_size: .
j_call: TRBJ2-7
cdr3_nt: TGTGCCACCGGGAGTCCGCCCTACGAGCAGTACTTC
cdr3_aa: CATGSPPYEQYF

d_call: .
v_call: TRBV4-3
clone_size: .
j_call: TRBJ1-2
cdr3_nt: TGCGCCAGCAGCCAAGAAACAGGCGGGAGGCAGGGGGGCTACACCTTC
cdr3_aa: CASSQETGGRQGGYTF

d_call: .
v_call: TRBV28
clone_size: .
j_call: TRBJ1-1
cdr3_nt: TGTGCCAGCAGAACTATACCGAACACTGAAGCTTTCTTT
cdr3_aa: CASRTIPNTEAFF

d_call: .
v_call: TRBV7-2
clone_size: .
j_call: TRBJ1-2
cdr3_nt: TGTGCCAGCAGCCCCCGGTGGGGCCCTAACTATGGCTACACCTTC
cdr3_aa: CASSPRWGPNYGYTF

d_call: TRBD1
v_call: TRBV19
clone_size: .
j_call: TRBJ1-2
cdr3_nt: TGTGCCAGTAGCAATACCGGGACAGCCTATGGCTACACCTTC
cdr3_aa: CASSNTGTAYGYTF

d_call: .
v_call: TRBV6-1
clone_size: few
j_call: TRBJ1-5
cdr3_nt: TGTGCCAGCAGTGAAGGGGGCAACCGGCAGCCCCAGCATTTT
cdr3_aa: CASSEGGNRQPQHF

d_call: .
v_call: TRBV9
clone_size: .
j_call: TRBJ1-2
cdr3_nt: TGTGCCAGCAGCGCAGAACCGGGGACAAACTATGGCTACACCTTC
cdr3_aa: CASSAEPGTNYGYTF

d_call: TRBD1
v_call: TRBV19
clone_size: .
j_call: TRBJ1-5
cdr3_nt: TGTGCCAGTAGTATCTCAAGGGACAGAAGCAATCAGCCCCAGCATTTT
cdr3_aa: CASSISRDRSNQPQHF

d_call: .
v_call: TRBV30
clone_size: .
j_call: TRBJ1-3
cdr3_nt: TGTGCCTGGAGCTCCCAAAGGGGGAGCCCCATATATTTT
cdr3_aa: CAWSSQRGSPIYF

d_call: TRBD2
v_call: TRBV2
clone_size: .
j_call: TRBJ2-3
cdr3_nt: TGTGCCAGCGATACTAGCGGGGGCCGCACAGATACGCAGTATTTT
cdr3_aa: CASDTSGGRTDTQYF

d_call: .
v_call: TRBV19
clone_size: .
j_call: TRBJ1-5
cdr3_nt: TGTGCCAGTAGTCCCCGGGGTGGGGATCAGCCCCAGCATTTT
cdr3_aa: CASSPRGGDQPQHF

d_call: .
v_call: TRBV6-1
clone_size: .
j_call: TRBJ1-6
cdr3_nt: TGTGCCAGCAGTGAAGGGGGGACACGCTCTTACTCCTATAATTCACCCCTCCACTTT
cdr3_aa: CASSEGGTRSYSYNSPLHF

d_call: .
v_call: TRBV19
clone_size: .
j_call: TRBJ1-5
cdr3_nt: TGTGCCAGTAGTATGGGGGACTGGCAGCCCCAGCATTTT
cdr3_aa: CASSMGDWQPQHF

d_call: TRBD2
v_call: TRBV5-1
clone_size: .
j_call: TRBJ2-1
cdr3_nt: TGCGCCAGCAGCTTGGTAGCGGGGGGCGGGTATGAGCAGTTCTTC
cdr3_aa: CASSLVAGGGYEQFF

d_call: .
v_call: TRBV6-6
clone_size: .
j_call: TRBJ1-2
cdr3_nt: TGTGCCAGCAGTTACGGGGAGGACGTCTATGGCTACACCTTC
cdr3_aa: CASSYGEDVYGYTF

d_call: .
v_call: TRBV2
clone_size: .
j_call: TRBJ2-1
cdr3_nt: TGTGCCAGCGCTAGCGAATCCTACAATGAGCAGTTCTTC
cdr3_aa: CASASESYNEQFF

d_call: .
v_call: TRBV7-3
clone_size: .
j_call: TRBJ2-1
cdr3_nt: TGTGCCAGCAGCCAATCCCCACCGCAGGCCTTCTACAATGAGCAGTTCTTC
cdr3_aa: CASSQSPPQAFYNEQFF

d_call: TRBD2
v_call: TRBV6-5
clone_size: .
j_call: TRBJ2-1
cdr3_nt: TGTGCCAGCAGTTACTCGACGGGTAGCGGGGGTAATGAGCAGTTCTTC
cdr3_aa: CASSYSTGSGGNEQFF